This paragraph covers one T cell receptor (beta chain) sequence. This sample also contains other DNA sequences that code for the same CDR3. Vbeta (60) and Jbeta (13) primers were used in the PCR. Original handling: Around 76 million unique TCR beta chains, roughly 11 million shared, were counted in a later analysis. TCRdb keeps only in-frame clones here, not all; method: immunoSEQ multiplex PCR. V and J calls and clone size are copied from that table; D and trimming were computed from the DNA. The data contain 120,000 to 150,000 clones, approximately 78% of them seen just once; the ten biggest clones take up about 2.9%. This record belongs to a study of cytomegalovirus exposure and HLA in healthy donors. This TCR was recovered from a man in his forties or fifties in good health and CMV-seropositive. The sequencing sample was made of PBMCs.

CDR3 sequence (DNA): TGCAGCGTTCTAGCGGGAGGGGGGGGAGAGACCCAGTACTTC. Amino acids: CSVLAGGGGETQYF. V and J are TRBV29-1 and TRBJ2-5, with 12 positions matching TRBD2. The germline CDR1 and CDR2 sequences are SQVTM and ANQGSEA. With 5 bases clipped from V and 4 bases from J, the junction kept 5 bases outside the gene matches. The CDR3 consists of 14 residues.